The 12 T cell receptor beta chains reported below all come from one sample, sequenced in a study of human T cells and chemical hapten exposure. Specified time point: patch test 1, 2 weeks after DPC sensitization. Treatment specified: therapeutic diphenylcyclopropenone sensitization with weekly scalp DPC. Unfractionated whole blood yielded the extracted total RNA. TCRdb passed the RACE reads through MiXCR, listing each CDR3 protein once. The sample consists of roughly 34,000 distinct CDR3 sequences, about 6.3% of them appearing once. Sequenced material: whole blood, taken in connection with sensitization to the hapten diphenylcyclopropenone (DPC). Source of these receptors: a woman aged 30 to 39 with alopecia areata. Some clones in this sample may be carry-over from other donors' samples.

There are a few counts of this clonotype. The J gene is TRBJ2-7, the V gene TRBV18, with D maybe TRBD2 (5 bases). V lost 1 base and J lost 2, with 9 bases in between. In germline, CDR1 is KGHSH, CDR2 LQKENI. CDR3 length: 14 residues. The CDR3 spells CASSPRGLAYEQYF. CDR3 bases: TGTGCCAGCTCACCACGCGGGCTAGCCTACGAGCAGTACTTC.

The chain joins TRBV18 to TRBJ2-3; 9 nucleotides match TRBD2. The CDR3 contains 16 residues. V was pared by 6 bases and J by 5 bases, with 12 bases of the junction left unmatched. Looked up from germline, CDR1 is KGHSH and CDR2 is LQKENI. This chain's CDR3 is CASSPASGVRGDTQYF. The CDR3 DNA follows: TGTGCCAGCTCCCCCGCTAGCGGGGTTCGTGGAGATACGCAGTATTTT.

A few counts support this clonotype. The rearrangement uses TRBV6-2 or TRBV6-3 and TRBJ2-2; 10 bases match TRBD1. CDR3 length equals 14 residues. CDR1 is MNHEY, CDR2 SVGEGT, per germline. After removal of 7 bases from V and 5 bases from J, the junction contained 4 bases not matched to a gene. CDR3 residues: CASIGTGVTGELFF. The DNA for the CDR3 is TGTGCCAGCATCGGGACAGGGGTAACCGGGGAGCTGTTTTTT.

At least ten counts were recorded for this clonotype. CDR3 bases: TGCGCCAGCAGCTTGGACTCCACCTACGAGCAGTACTTC. It codes for CASSLDSTYEQYF. The rearrangement joins TRBV5-1 to TRBJ2-7; D remains unclear. The V gene lost 0 bases and the J gene lost 2 bases, with 6 bases spanning the gap. CDR1 is SGHRS and CDR2 is YFSETQ in the germline V gene. The CDR3 runs 13 residues.

This clonotype showed up many times. This chain uses TRBV20-1 with TRBJ2-3; D not resolved. The CDR3 covers 12 residues. Germline assignment: CDR1 DFQATT and CDR2 SNEGSKA (reference sequence). Trimming shortened V by 0 bases and J by 5 bases, and 6 bases separated the two germline ends. CDR3 protein: CSARDLGDTQYF. As DNA, the CDR3 is TGCAGTGCTAGAGATCTAGGAGATACGCAGTATTTT.

V usage is TRBV29-1 and J usage is TRBJ2-7, with D possibly being TRBD1 (5 bases). The V gene lost 2 bases and the J gene lost 4 bases, with 12 bases spanning the gap. Germline V gene sequence: CDR1 SQVTM, CDR2 ANQGSEA. CDR3 length: 13 residues. CDR3 region: CSVELTDKYEQYF. CDR3 DNA sequence: TGCAGCGTTGAATTGACGGACAAATACGAGCAGTACTTC.

This clonotype has just a few counts. The chain links TRBV12-3 or TRBV12-4 to TRBJ1-4; D not resolved. Trimming left V 3 bases short and J 3 bases short, with 14 bases between. The CDR3 spans 16 residues. The CDR3, as DNA: TGTGCCAGCAGTTTTTGGGGAATCGCTTCTAATGAAAAACTGTTTTTT. The encoded protein is CASSFWGIASNEKLFF.

The V gene is TRBV10-3, the J gene TRBJ2-3; the D gene is possibly TRBD2 (5 bases). The CDR3 covers 12 residues. The germline CDR1 and CDR2 sequences are ENHRY and SYGVKD. Here the CDR3 reads CAHGVGTDTQYF. CDR3 nucleotide sequence: TGTGCTCACGGGGTTGGCACAGATACGCAGTATTTT.

This clonotype was detected many times. A read error may produce the germline difference seen at one junction end. The chain carries TRBV7-7 and TRBJ2-7, with D possibly matching TRBD1 (5 bases). From germline, CDR1 is SSHAT and CDR2 FNYEAQ (reference sequence). The CDR3 is 14 residues long. Here the CDR3 reads CASSLGAWSREQYF. The CDR3 DNA is TGTGCTAGCAGCTTAGGGGCATGGAGTCGCGAGCAGTACTTC.

This rearrangement joins TRBV9 to TRBJ2-7; D assignment may be TRBD1 or TRBD2 (5 bases each). The V end was cut by 3 bases, the J end by 0 bases, with 10 bases between. The CDR3 contains 14 residues. The germline CDR1 and CDR2 sequences are SGDLS and YYNGEE. CDR3 sequence: CASSAGPASYEQYF. As DNA, the CDR3 is TGTGCCAGCAGCGCGGGACCTGCCTCCTACGAGCAGTACTTC.

This clonotype showed up just a few times. This chain links TRBV20-1 with TRBJ2-7, with 10 bases fitting TRBD1. The CDR3 length is 14 residues. The V and J ends lost 6 bases and 3 bases, in that order; junction bases with no gene match: 8. Per germline, CDR1 DFQATT and CDR2 SNEGSKA (reference sequence). CDR3 region: CSARPRDRGYEQYF. The CDR3 nucleotides read TGCAGTGCCCGGCCCCGGGACAGGGGCTACGAGCAGTACTTC.

This clonotype has ten or more counts. This chain connects TRBV7-9 to TRBJ2-1; 9 bases map to TRBD1. This CDR3 has 15 amino acids. CDR1 and CDR2 from the germline V gene are SEHNR and FQNEAQ (reference sequence). The ends lost 4 bases at V and 7 bases at J; junction bases unmatched: 8. CDR3: CASSSRTGDYNEQFF. The DNA for the CDR3 is TGTGCCAGCAGCTCTCGGACAGGGGACTATAATGAGCAGTTCTTC.